Listed here are 5 T cell receptor beta chains from one sample, sequenced in a study of blood T cell repertoires in COVID-19. The method was immunoSEQ multiplex PCR; TCRdb's version includes in-frame clones alone and lacks a portion of them. Among about 150,000 clones listed, 80% were seen once. Sequencing was performed on peripheral blood. The receptor set was obtained from a man between 60 and 75 years old with acute or convalescent COVID-19.

V is TRBV9 and J is TRBJ2-1; 10 bases align to TRBD1. J was trimmed by 7 bases and V by 3 bases; bases with no gene match: 10. In germline, CDR1 is SGDLS, CDR2 YYNGEE. The CDR3 runs to 16 residues. In nucleotides, the CDR3 is TGTGCCAGCAGCGCCCGAGGACAGGGGGGTAGAAATGAGCAGTTCTTC. It codes for CASSARGQGGRNEQFF.

The genes are TRBV7-9 and TRBJ1-3; D is undetermined. CDR1 is SEHNR and CDR2 is FQNEAQ in the germline V gene (reference sequence). Trimming removed 2 bases from V and 0 bases from J, with 8 bases in between. This CDR3 spans 15 amino acids. CDR3 sequence: CASSLQRPSGNTIYF. CDR3 DNA sequence: TGTGCCAGCAGCTTACAGCGCCCCTCTGGAAACACCATATATTTT.

The CDR3, as DNA: TGTGCCAGCAGGGAACTGGACACCCCTAATTCACCCCTCCACTTT. It yields the protein CASRELDTPNSPLHF. This chain joins TRBV25-1 and TRBJ1-6; D might be TRBD1 (5 bases). The germline gives CDR1 MGHDK, CDR2 SYGVNS. The CDR3 has 15 residues. V gave up 6 bases and J gave up 6 bases, with 15 bases separating them.

The genes are TRBV18 and TRBJ2-7; TRBD1 matches 8 bases. The ends lost 3 bases at V and 3 bases at J; junction bases unmatched: 4. CDR3 length: 14 residues. Germline V gene sequence: CDR1 KGHSH, CDR2 LQKENI. Here the CDR3 DNA reads TGTGCCAGCTCACCGGGACAGGCCTTCTACGAGCAGTACTTC. It codes for CASSPGQAFYEQYF.

This clone occurred a few times. The chain has TRBV4-1 and TRBJ1-4; D is possibly TRBD1 (6 bases). This CDR3 is built from 18 residues. Germline assignment: CDR1 MGHRA and CDR2 YSYEKL. The V end lost 3 bases, the J end lost 2 bases, and 19 bases lay between the germline ends. The CDR3 region is CASSHGGGRGTTNEKLFF. CDR3 in DNA: TGCGCCAGCAGCCATGGGGGGGGCAGGGGAACCACTAATGAAAAACTGTTTTTT.